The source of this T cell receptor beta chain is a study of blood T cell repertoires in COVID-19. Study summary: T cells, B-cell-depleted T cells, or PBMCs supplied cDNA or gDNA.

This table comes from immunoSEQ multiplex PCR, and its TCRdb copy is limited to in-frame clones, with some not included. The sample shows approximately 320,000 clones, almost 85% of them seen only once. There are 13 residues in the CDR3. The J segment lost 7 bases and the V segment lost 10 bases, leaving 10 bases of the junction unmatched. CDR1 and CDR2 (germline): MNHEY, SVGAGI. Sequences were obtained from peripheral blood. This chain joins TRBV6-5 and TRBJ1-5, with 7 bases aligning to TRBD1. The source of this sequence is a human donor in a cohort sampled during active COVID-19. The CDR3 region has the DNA TGTGCCATCGAGAAGGGGGCTTGGCAGCCCCAGCATTTT. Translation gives CAIEKGAWQPQHF.